This TCR beta chain was sequenced in a study of technical replicates of blood from several donors. The table came from immunoSEQ multiplex PCR; TCRdb's copy has only in-frame clones and leaves some out. The profile covers about 100,000 clones, with under 97% appearing a single time and about 0.21% taken by the ten largest. The trim removed 5 bases at V and 6 bases at J, leaving 8 bases unmatched. Germline loops: CDR1 MNHEY, CDR2 SMNVEV (reference sequence). CDR3 length: 15 amino acids. This sequence joins TRBV27 and TRBJ2-1; 9 bases are a match to TRBD2. Sample: T cells isolated from PBMCs. The sequence came from a human donor in good health. The CDR3 is CASSLSGSAFNEQFF. In DNA, the CDR3 is TGTGCCAGCAGTCTTAGCGGGAGTGCTTTCAATGAGCAGTTCTTC.